A selection of T cell receptor beta chains follows, all from one sample in a study of vaccination effects on CD4 cells after COVID-19. Some clones are missing from TCRdb's copy, which holds only in-frame ones; the method was immunoSEQ multiplex PCR. Found here are about 43,000 clones, around 77% of them singletons; the top ten hold more than 10%. No antigen is known for these receptors. This material consisted of CD4+ T cells from PBMCs cultured with SARS-CoV-2 spike peptides, taken before COVID-19 vaccination. These receptors originate from a human donor who received a COVID-19 vaccine. CDR3s include the opening cysteine and the closing phenylalanine or tryptophan. Each record gives: V gene, D gene, J gene, clone size, CDR3 protein, CDR3 DNA. The D gene is left open where the match is weak. A row's size may be missing; if present it is once, few, many or a size class.

TRBV9	TRBD1	TRBJ1-4	-	CASSPQGARGMFF	TGTGCCAGCAGCCCGCAGGGGGCGCGGGGGATGTTTTTT
TRBV21-1	-	TRBJ1-2	few	CASSKGQGVGYTF	TGTGCCAGCAGCAAAGGACAGGGGGTTGGCTACACCTTC
TRBV7-3	-	TRBJ1-6	-	CASSRYREGSPLHF	TGTGCCAGCAGCCGATACAGGGAAGGTTCACCCCTCCACTTT
TRBV28	TRBD2	TRBJ2-5	-	CASSLGTSGGGPQYF	TGTGCCAGCAGCCTTGGGACTAGCGGGGGGGGACCCCAGTACTTC
TRBV2	-	TRBJ2-1	-	CASSAIAGYNEQFF	TGTGCCAGCAGCGCGATCGCGGGCTACAATGAGCAGTTCTTC
TRBV19	TRBD2	TRBJ2-1	-	CASSILSGGVTYNEQFF	TGTGCCAGTAGTATTCTAAGCGGGGGGGTCACCTACAATGAGCAGTTCTTC
TRBV5-1	TRBD1	TRBJ2-3	once	CASSLDRGLSTDTQYF	TGCGCCAGCAGCTTGGACAGGGGGCTCAGCACAGATACGCAGTATTTT
TRBV5-1	-	TRBJ2-1	-	CASSLASGPLEQFF	TGCGCCAGCAGCTTGGCCTCGGGTCCTCTTGAGCAGTTCTTC
TRBV9	-	TRBJ1-4	-	CASSQREGTNEKLFF	TGTGCCAGCAGCCAAAGGGAGGGGACGAATGAAAAACTGTTTTTT
TRBV19	TRBD1	TRBJ1-3	once	CASSGDRPASGNTIYF	TGTGCCAGTAGTGGGGACAGGCCGGCCTCTGGAAACACCATATATTTT
TRBV6-5	TRBD1	TRBJ1-2	-	CATERQGALYGYTF	TGTGCCACCGAAAGACAGGGGGCATTGTATGGCTACACCTTC
TRBV5-1	-	TRBJ2-5	-	CASSLVGGQETQYF	TGCGCCAGCAGCTTGGTGGGGGGCCAAGAGACCCAGTACTTC
TRBV7-2	TRBD1	TRBJ1-1	-	CASSSGQGYTEAFF	TGTGCCAGCAGCTCCGGACAGGGCTACACTGAAGCTTTCTTT
TRBV5-6	-	TRBJ1-3	-	CASSFSRGYSGNTIYF	TGTGCCAGCAGCTTCTCTAGGGGTTACTCTGGAAACACCATATATTTT
TRBV19	TRBD1	TRBJ1-5	-	CASTPLGTDSQPQHF	TGTGCCAGTACCCCCCTCGGGACAGACTCCCAGCCCCAGCATTTT
TRBV7-9	TRBD1	TRBJ1-5	once	CASVQGQGALEGNQPQHF	TGTGCCAGCGTTCAGGGACAGGGGGCTCTGGAGGGCAATCAGCCCCAGCATTTT
TRBV4-1	TRBD1	TRBJ2-2	-	CASSPGQGVLGELFF	TGCGCCAGCAGCCCGGGACAGGGTGTTCTCGGGGAGCTGTTTTTT